This paragraph reports one TCR beta chain. Antigen: not known. The data belong to a study of monozygotic twins with inflammatory bowel disease. Study-wide findings and caveats: Patients got different immunosuppressive treatments, which may have made their repertoires more variable.

Total RNA input per TCR library was 3,000 to 4,500 ng. Generation of cDNA took place in eight separate reactions per sample. Amplification used two nested PCRs: around 17 cycles, then eight to ten cycles, on TCRalpha/TCRbeta cDNA. TCRdb reanalyzed the 5' RACE reads, giving one entry per CDR3 protein sequence and no DNA. Here the sample table reports about 110,000 distinct CDR3 sequences. The material sequenced was blood. The receptor comes from a human donor with ulcerative colitis or Crohn's disease, or a healthy co-twin of an affected twin (not recorded which).

CDR3 sequence: CASSQHPTWRNGYTF. The chain joins TRBV23-1 to TRBJ1-2. TRBV23-1 is labeled an ORF, and its function is uncertain. This CDR3 is 15 amino acids long.